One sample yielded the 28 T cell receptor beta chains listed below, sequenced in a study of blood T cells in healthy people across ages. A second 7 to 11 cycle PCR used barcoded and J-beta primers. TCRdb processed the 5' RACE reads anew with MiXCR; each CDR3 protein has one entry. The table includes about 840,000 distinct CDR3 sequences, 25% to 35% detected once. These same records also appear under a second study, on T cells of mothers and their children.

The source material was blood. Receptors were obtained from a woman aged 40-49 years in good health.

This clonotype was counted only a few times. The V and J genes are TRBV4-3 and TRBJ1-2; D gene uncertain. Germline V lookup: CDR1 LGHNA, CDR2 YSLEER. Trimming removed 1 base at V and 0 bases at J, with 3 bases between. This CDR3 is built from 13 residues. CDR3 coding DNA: TGCGCCAGCAGCCAAGCAGCTAACTATGGCTACACCTTC. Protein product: CASSQAANYGYTF.

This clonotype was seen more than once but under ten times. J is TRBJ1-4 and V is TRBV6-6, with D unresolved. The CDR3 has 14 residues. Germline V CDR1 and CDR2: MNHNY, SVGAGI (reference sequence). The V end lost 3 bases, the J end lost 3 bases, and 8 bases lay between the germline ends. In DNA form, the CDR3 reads TGTGCCAGCAGTTATGTGGTGGCTAATGAAAAACTGTTTTTT. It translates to CASSYVVANEKLFF.

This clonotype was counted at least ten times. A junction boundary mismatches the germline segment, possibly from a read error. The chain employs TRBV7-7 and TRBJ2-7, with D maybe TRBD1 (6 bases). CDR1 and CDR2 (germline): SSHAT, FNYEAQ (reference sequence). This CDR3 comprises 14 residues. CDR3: CASSPNQGSYEQYF. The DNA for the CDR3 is TGTGCTAGCAGCCCAAATCAGGGGTCCTACGAGCAGTACTTC.

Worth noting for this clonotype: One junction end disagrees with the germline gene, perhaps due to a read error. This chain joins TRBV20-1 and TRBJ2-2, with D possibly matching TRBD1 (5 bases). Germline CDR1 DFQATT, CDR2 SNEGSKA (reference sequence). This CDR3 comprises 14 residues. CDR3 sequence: CSAGRPAAAGELFF. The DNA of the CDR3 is TGCAGTGCGGGGCGCCCGGCAGCCGCCGGAGAGCTGTTTTTT.

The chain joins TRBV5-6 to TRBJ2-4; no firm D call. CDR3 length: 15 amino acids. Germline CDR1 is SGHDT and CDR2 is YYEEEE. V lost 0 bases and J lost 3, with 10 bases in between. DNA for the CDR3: TGTGCCAGCAGCTTGGACCCCCTTATCAAAAACATTCAGTACTTC. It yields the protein CASSLDPLIKNIQYF.

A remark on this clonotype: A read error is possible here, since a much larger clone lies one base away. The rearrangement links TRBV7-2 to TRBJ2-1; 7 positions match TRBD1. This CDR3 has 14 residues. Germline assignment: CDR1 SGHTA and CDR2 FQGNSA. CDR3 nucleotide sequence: TGTGCCGGCAGCTTAGATGGGACAGTGACTGTGCAGTTCTTC. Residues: CAGSLDGTVTVQFF.

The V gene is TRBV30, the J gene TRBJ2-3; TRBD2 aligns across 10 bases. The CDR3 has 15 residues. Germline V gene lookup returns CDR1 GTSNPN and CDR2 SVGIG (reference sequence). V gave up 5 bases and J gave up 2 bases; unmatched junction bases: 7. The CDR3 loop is CAWCSGGRNTDTQYF. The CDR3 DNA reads TGTGCCTGGTGTAGCGGGGGGCGGAACACAGATACGCAGTATTTT. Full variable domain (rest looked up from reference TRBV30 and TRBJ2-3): SQTIHQWPATLVQPVGSPLSLECTVEGTSNPNLYWYRQAAGRGLQLLFYSVGIGQISSEVPQNLSASRPQDRQFILSSKKLLLSDSGFYLCAWCSGGRNTDTQYFGPGTRLTVL.

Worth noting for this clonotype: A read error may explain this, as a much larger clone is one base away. The DNA for the CDR3 is TGCAGCGGGGGGGCGATTACAGATACGCGGTATTTT. Residues: CSGGAITDTRYF. The V and J genes are TRBV29-1 and TRBJ2-3; the D call may be TRBD1 or TRBD2 (6 bases each). CDR3 length: 12 residues. The germline CDR1 and CDR2 sequences are SQVTM and ANQGSEA.

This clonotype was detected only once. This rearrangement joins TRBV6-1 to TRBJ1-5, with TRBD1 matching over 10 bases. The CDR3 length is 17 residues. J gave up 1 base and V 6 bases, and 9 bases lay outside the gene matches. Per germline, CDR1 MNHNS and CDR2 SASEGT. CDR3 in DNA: TGTGCCAGCAGAAGACAGGGGGCGTTTGAAAGCAATCAGCCCCAGCATTTT. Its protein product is CASRRQGAFESNQPQHF.

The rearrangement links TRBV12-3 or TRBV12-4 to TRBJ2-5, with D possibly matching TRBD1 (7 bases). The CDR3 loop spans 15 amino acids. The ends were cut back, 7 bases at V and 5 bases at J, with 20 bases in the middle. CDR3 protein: CASILRQGGRETQYF. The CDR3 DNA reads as TGTGCCAGCATCCTACGCCAGGGGGGCCGGGAGACCCAGTACTTC.

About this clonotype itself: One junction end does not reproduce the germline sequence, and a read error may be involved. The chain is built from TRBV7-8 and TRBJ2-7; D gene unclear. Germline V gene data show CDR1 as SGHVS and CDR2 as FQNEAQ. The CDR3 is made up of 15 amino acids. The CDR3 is CACSSPTRISYEQYF. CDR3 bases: TGTGCCTGCAGCTCCCCAACTCGCATCTCCTACGAGCAGTACTTC.

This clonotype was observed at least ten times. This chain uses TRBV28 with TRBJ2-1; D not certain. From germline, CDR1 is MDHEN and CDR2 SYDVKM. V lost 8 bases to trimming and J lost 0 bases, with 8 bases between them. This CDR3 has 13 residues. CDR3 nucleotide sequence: TGTGCCAGCGGGGAAAGCTCCTACAATGAGCAGTTCTTC. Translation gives CASGESSYNEQFF.

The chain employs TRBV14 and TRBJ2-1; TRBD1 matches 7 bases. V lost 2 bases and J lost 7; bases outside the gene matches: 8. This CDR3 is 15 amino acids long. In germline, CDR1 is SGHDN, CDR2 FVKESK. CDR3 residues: CASSQITGALNEQFF. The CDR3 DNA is TGTGCCAGCAGCCAAATTACAGGGGCATTGAATGAGCAGTTCTTC.

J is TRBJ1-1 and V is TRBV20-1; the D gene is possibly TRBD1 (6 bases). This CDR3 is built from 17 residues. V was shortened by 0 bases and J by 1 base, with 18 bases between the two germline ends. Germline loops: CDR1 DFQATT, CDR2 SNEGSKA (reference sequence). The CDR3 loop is CSARDPGAGEGNTEAFF. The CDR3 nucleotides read TGCAGTGCTAGAGATCCAGGCGCAGGGGAGGGGAACACTGAAGCTTTCTTT.

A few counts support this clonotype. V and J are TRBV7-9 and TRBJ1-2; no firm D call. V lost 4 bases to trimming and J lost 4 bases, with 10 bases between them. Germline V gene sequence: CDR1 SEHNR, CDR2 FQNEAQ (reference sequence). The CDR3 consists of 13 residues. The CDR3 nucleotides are TGTGCCAGCAGCTCAGGACTAGGCTATGGCTACACCTTC. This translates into CASSSGLGYGYTF.

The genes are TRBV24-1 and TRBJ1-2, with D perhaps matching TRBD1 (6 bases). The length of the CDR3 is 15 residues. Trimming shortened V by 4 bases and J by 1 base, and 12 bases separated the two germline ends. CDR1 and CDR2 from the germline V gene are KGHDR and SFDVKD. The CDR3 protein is CATSEERGDNYGYTF. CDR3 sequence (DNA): TGTGCCACCAGTGAAGAAAGGGGGGATAACTATGGCTACACCTTC.

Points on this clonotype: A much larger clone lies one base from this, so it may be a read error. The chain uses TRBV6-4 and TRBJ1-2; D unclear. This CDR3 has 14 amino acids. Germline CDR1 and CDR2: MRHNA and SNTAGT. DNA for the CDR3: TGTGCCGGCAGTGACTCCGGAGGGCTCTATGGCTACACCTTC. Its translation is CAGSDSGGLYGYTF.

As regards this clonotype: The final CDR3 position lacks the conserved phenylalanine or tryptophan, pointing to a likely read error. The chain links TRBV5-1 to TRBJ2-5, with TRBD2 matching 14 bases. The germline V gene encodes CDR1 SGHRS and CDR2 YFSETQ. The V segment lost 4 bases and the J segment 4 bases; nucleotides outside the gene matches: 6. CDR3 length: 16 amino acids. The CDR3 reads CASSLGGLAGAETQYC. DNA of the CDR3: TGCGCCAGCAGCCTAGGGGGACTAGCGGGGGCAGAGACCCAGTACTGC.

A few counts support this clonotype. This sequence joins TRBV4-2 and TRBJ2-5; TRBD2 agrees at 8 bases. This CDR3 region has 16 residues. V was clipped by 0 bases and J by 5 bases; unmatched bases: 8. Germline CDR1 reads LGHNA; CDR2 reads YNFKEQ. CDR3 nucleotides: TGTGCCAGCAGCCAAGATCCCGGACTAGCAAGGGAGACCCAGTACTTC. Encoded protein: CASSQDPGLARETQYF.

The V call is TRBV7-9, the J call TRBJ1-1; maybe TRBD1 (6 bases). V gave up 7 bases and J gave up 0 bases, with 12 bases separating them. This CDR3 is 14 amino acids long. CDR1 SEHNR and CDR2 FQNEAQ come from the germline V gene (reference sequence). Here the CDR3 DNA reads TGTGCCAGCACCAGGACAGCTATGAACACTGAAGCTTTCTTT. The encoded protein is CASTRTAMNTEAFF.

The CDR3, as DNA: TGTGCCAGCAGCTTTGAAACAGGGGGCAATGAGCAGTACTTC. Residues: CASSFETGGNEQYF. This chain uses TRBV7-9 with TRBJ2-4; 9 bases are a match to TRBD1. Germline CDR1 SEHNR, CDR2 FQNEAQ (reference sequence). The CDR3 runs to 14 residues. The V and J ends lost 3 bases and 13 bases, in that order; junction bases with no gene match: 10.

CDR3 sequence (DNA): TGTGCCAGCAGGAAAGGGACACTAAATCAGCCCCAGCATTTT. Protein product: CASRKGTLNQPQHF. The rearrangement uses TRBV28 and TRBJ1-5, with a tentative D call TRBD1 (6 bases). The germline V and J ends were trimmed by 6 bases and 4 bases, with 13 bases remaining between them. This CDR3 has 14 residues. Germline V gives CDR1 MDHEN, CDR2 SYDVKM.

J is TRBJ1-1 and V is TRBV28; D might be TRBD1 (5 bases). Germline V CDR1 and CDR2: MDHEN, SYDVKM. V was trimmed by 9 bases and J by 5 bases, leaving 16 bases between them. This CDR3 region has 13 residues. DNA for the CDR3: TGTGCCAGTAGATCCAGGGAGAAGACTGAAGCTTTCTTT. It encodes CASRSREKTEAFF. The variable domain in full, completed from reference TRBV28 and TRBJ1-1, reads DVKVTQSSRYLVKRTGEKVFLECVQDMDHENMFWYRQDPGLGLRLIYFSYDVKMKEKGDIPEGYSVSREKKERFSLILESASTNQTSMYLCASRSREKTEAFFGQGTRLTVV.

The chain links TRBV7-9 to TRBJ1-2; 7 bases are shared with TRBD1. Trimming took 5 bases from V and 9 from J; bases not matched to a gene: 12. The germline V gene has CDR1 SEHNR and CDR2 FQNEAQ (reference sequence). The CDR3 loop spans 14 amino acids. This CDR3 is CASSTGVQGSSYTF. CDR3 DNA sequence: TGTGCCAGCAGCACAGGGGTCCAGGGTTCGAGCTACACCTTC. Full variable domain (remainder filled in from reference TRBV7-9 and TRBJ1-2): DTGVSQNPRHKITKRGQNVTFRCDPISEHNRLYWYRQTLGQGPEFLTYFQNEAQLEKSRLLSDRFSAERPKGSFSTLEIQRTEQGDSAMYLCASSTGVQGSSYTFGSGTRLTVV.

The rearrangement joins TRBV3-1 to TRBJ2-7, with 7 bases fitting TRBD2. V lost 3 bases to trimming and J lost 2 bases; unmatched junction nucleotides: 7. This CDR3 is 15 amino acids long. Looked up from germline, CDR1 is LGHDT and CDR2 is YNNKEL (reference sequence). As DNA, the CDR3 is TGTGCCAGCAGCCACGGGCGGGGGAGGCCCTACGAGCAGTACTTC. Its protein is CASSHGRGRPYEQYF.

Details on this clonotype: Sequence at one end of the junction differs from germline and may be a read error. The CDR3 DNA sequence: TGTGTCAGCAGCTTGGGCATGGACATCACTGAAGCTTTCTTT. It codes for CVSSLGMDITEAFF. V gene TRBV7-6 combines with J gene TRBJ1-1; TRBD1 might be the D (5 bases). The CDR3 has 14 amino acids. CDR1 is SGHVS, CDR2 FNYEAQ, per germline.

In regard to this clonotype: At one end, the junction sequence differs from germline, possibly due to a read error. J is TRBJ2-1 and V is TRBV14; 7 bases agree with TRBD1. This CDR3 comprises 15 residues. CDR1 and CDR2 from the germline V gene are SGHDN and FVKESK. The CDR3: CASGSRQGSCNEQFF. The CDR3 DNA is TGTGCCAGCGGATCCAGACAGGGCTCCTGCAATGAGCAGTTCTTC.

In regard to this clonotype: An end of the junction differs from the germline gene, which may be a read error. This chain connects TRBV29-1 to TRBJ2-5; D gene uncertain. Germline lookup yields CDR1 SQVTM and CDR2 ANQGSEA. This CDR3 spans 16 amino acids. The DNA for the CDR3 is TGCAGCGCTGAAGTTGTGTCCGTAAGGGAACAAGAGACCCAGTACTTC. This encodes CSAEVVSVREQETQYF.